This T cell receptor beta chain was profiled in a study of blood T cell repertoires in COVID-19. Looking at the study overall: The United States, Italy and Spain were the sources of the acute and convalescent COVID-19 samples.

Profiling relied on immunoSEQ multiplex PCR, and the TCRdb table lists in-frame clones only, not all of them. The table shows 280,000 or so clones, with 70% to 90% occurring only once. This sequence was found in a man aged 18 to 30 with active or convalescent COVID-19. The sequenced material came from peripheral blood.

The CDR3 loop is CASSDSGSSYNEQFF. CDR3 bases: TGTGCCAGCAGTGACTCGGGCAGTTCCTACAATGAGCAGTTCTTC. The chain joins TRBV6-4 to TRBJ2-1, with no clear D. Germline CDR1 and CDR2: MRHNA and SNTAGT. V was cut by 0 bases and J by 1 base, with 7 bases left in between. CDR3 size: 15 residues.